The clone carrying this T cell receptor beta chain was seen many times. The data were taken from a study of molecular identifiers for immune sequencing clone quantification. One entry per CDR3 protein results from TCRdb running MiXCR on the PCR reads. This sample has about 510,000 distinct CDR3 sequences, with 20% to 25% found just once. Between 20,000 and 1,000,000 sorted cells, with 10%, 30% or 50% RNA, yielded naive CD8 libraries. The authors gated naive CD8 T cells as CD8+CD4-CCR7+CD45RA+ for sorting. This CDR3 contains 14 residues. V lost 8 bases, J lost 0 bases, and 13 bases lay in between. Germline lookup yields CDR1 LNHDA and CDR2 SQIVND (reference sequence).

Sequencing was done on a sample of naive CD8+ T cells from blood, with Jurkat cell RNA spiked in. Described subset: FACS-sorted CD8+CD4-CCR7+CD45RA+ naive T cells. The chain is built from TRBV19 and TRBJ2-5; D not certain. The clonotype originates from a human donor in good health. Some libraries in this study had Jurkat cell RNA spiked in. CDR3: CASGKNQYQETQYF. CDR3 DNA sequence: TGTGCCAGTGGGAAGAATCAGTACCAAGAGACCCAGTACTTC.